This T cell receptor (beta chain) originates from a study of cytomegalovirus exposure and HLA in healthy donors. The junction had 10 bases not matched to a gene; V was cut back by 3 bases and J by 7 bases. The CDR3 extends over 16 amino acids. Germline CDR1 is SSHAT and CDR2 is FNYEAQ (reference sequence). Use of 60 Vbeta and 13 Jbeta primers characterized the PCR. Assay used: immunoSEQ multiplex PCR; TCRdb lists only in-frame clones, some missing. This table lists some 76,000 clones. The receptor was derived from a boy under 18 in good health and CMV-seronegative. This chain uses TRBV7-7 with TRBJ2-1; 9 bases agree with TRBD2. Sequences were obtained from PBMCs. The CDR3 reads CASSFHQAGGENEQFF. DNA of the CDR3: TGTGCCAGCAGCTTCCACCAGGCGGGAGGGGAGAATGAGCAGTTCTTC.